One TCR beta chain is described in this entry. These data originate in a study of blood T cell repertoires in COVID-19. Sequencing used immunoSEQ multiplex PCR; TCRdb keeps in-frame clones, though not all of them. The sample records 100,000 or so clones, nearly 95% being singletons. The source of this sequence is a human donor with active COVID-19. The donor label of this sample is uncertain. Sequencing was carried out using peripheral blood.

The CDR3 here is CASSRRGFTSTDTQYF. The CDR3 nucleotides read TGCGCCAGCAGCCGCCGAGGCTTCACTAGCACAGATACGCAGTATTTT. The chain joins TRBV5-1 to TRBJ2-3; D is undetermined. Germline V gene sequence: CDR1 SGHRS, CDR2 YFSETQ. Trimming cost V 4 bases and J 0 bases, with 15 bases left between them. The length of the CDR3 is 16 residues.